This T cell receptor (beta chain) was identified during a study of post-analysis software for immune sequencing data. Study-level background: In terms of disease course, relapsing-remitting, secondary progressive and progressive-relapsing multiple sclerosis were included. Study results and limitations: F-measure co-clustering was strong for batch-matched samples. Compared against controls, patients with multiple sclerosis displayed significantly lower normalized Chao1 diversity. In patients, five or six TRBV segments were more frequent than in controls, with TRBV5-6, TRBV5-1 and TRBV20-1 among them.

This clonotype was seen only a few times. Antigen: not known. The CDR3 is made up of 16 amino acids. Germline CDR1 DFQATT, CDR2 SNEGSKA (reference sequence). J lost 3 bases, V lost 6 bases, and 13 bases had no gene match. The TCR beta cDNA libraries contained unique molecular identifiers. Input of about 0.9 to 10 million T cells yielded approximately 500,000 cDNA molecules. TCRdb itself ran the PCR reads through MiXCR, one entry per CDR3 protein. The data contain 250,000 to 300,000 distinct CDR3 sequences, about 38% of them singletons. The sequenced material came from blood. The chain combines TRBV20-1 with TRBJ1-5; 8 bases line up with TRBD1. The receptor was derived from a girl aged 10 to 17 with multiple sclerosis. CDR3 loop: CSAHHPGQGPNQPQHF. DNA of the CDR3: TGCAGTGCCCACCATCCCGGACAGGGCCCCAATCAGCCCCAGCATTTT.